This entry lists 3 T cell receptor beta chains sequenced from one sample in a study of cytomegalovirus exposure and HLA in healthy donors. The PCR contained 60 Vbeta and 13 Jbeta primers. Clones were sequenced by immunoSEQ multiplex PCR, and TCRdb holds only the in-frame ones, with some missing. Of 140,000 or so clones listed, about 80% are singletons. Material for sequencing was PBMCs. The receptor source for this set is a woman aged 25 to 39 in good health and CMV-seronegative.

The CDR3 here is CASSPYIEQFF. The CDR3 bases are TGTGCCAGCAGCCCCTATATAGAGCAGTTCTTC. This chain links TRBV2 with TRBJ2-1; D is uncertain. This CDR3 has 11 amino acids. V lost 6 bases and J lost 10, with 10 bases in between. Germline loops: CDR1 SNHLY, CDR2 FYNNEI.

V usage is TRBV9 and J usage is TRBJ2-7, with 9 bases lining up with TRBD1. This CDR3 comprises 16 residues. Per germline, CDR1 SGDLS and CDR2 YYNGEE. V was clipped by 0 bases and J by 3 bases; unmatched bases: 7. The CDR3 reads CASSVDRTGAIYEQYF. The CDR3 region has the DNA TGTGCCAGCAGCGTAGATCGGACAGGGGCGATCTACGAGCAGTACTTC. Drawing the rest from reference TRBV9 and TRBJ2-7, the complete variable domain is DSGVTQTPKHLITATGQRVTLRCSPRSGDLSVYWYQQSLDQGLQFLIQYYNGEERAKGNILERFSAQQFPDLHSELNLSSLELGDSALYFCASSVDRTGAIYEQYFGPGTRLTVT.

The chain recombines TRBV2 with TRBJ2-2, with D tentatively TRBD2 (5 bases). This CDR3 contains 13 residues. V was pared by 7 bases and J by 4 bases, with 10 bases between. Looked up from germline, CDR1 is SNHLY and CDR2 is FYNNEI. CDR3 sequence: CASKRRTTGELFF. DNA of the CDR3: TGTGCCAGCAAGCGGCGAACCACCGGGGAGCTGTTTTTT. Together with reference TRBV2 and TRBJ2-2, the CDR3 gives the full variable domain: EPEVTQTPSHQVTQMGQEVILRCVPISNHLYFYWYRQILGQKVEFLVSFYNNEISEKSEIFDDQFSVERPDGSNFTLKIRSTKLEDSAMYFCASKRRTTGELFFGEGSRLTVL.